Listed here are 28 T cell receptor beta chains from one sample, sequenced in a study of blood T cells in healthy people across ages. A sample-barcoded 5' primer and a J-beta primer mix were used in a second PCR of about 6 to 12 cycles. Via MiXCR, TCRdb re-called the 5' RACE reads, giving one row per CDR3 protein. The repertoire holds roughly 1,300,000 distinct CDR3 sequences, with approximately 59% as singletons. What was sequenced was blood. The receptor set was obtained from a man younger than 30 in good health.

The chain joins TRBV4-2 to TRBJ1-1, with 7 bases identical to TRBD1. Germline CDR1 and CDR2: LGHNA and YNFKEQ. V dropped 0 bases and J dropped 1; count of bases not matched to a gene: 5. The length of the CDR3 is 16 residues. DNA of the CDR3: TGTGCCAGCAGCCAAGATAGGACAGGATGGAACACTGAAGCTTTCTTT. This codes for CASSQDRTGWNTEAFF.

This clonotype was observed a few times. The chain uses TRBV11-2 and TRBJ1-1; a weak D match, TRBD1 (5 bases). CDR3 length equals 15 residues. Trimming took off 2 bases at V and 3 bases at J, with 13 bases between the two ends. Germline V gene lookup returns CDR1 SGHAT and CDR2 FQNNGV. The CDR3 reads CASSLKGQGYTEAFF. CDR3 nucleotide sequence: TGTGCCAGCAGCTTAAAGGGGCAGGGTTACACTGAAGCTTTCTTT.

This chain connects TRBV27 to TRBJ2-2; 8 nucleotides match TRBD1. CDR3 length: 16 amino acids. Trimming took 1 base from V and 4 from J; bases not matched to a gene: 5. The germline gives CDR1 MNHEY, CDR2 SMNVEV (reference sequence). DNA of the CDR3: TGTGCCAGCAGTTTATTGGCAGGGGGCGGCACCGGGGAGCTGTTTTTT. This encodes CASSLLAGGGTGELFF.

This chain uses TRBV20-1 with TRBJ2-4; D is ambiguous. The J call is in doubt because the DNA end fits TRBJ2-7 better. The CDR3 has 14 residues. In germline, CDR1 is DFQATT, CDR2 SNEGSKA (reference sequence). CDR3 bases: TGCAGTGCTAGAGATCCCCGGCAGACCTACGAGCAGTACTTC. It codes for CSARDPRQTYEQYF.

This CDR3 is CSAYFRDRETQYF. In DNA form, the CDR3 reads TGCAGTGCCTATTTCAGGGATCGAGAGACCCAGTACTTC. The chain combines TRBV20-1 with TRBJ2-5; a weak D match, TRBD1 (5 bases). V dropped 6 bases and J dropped 4 bases, with 15 bases sitting between them. The CDR3 sequence is 13 residues long. From germline, CDR1 is DFQATT and CDR2 SNEGSKA (reference sequence).

The gene calls are TRBV6-7 and TRBJ2-5; no firm D call. TRBV6-7 is placed among ORFs of uncertain function. The CDR3 length is 16 residues. Deletions cut 5 bases from V and 5 bases from J, with 21 bases between. The CDR3 here is CASSGDGPVPRETQYF. The CDR3 bases are TGTGCCAGCAGTGGCGATGGGCCAGTTCCTCGGGAGACCCAGTACTTC.

This clonotype appeared a single time. The CDR3 region is CASSKEEAYGYTF. CDR3 nucleotides: TGTGCCAGCAGCAAAGAAGAGGCCTATGGCTACACCTTC. The V call is TRBV6-2 or TRBV6-3, the J call TRBJ1-2; D remains unclear. Germline CDR1 and CDR2: MNHEY and SVGEGT. Deletions cut 6 bases from V and 4 bases from J, with 12 bases between. The CDR3 has 13 amino acids.

This chain links TRBV6-6 with TRBJ1-1, with 7 bases matching TRBD1. The CDR3 extends over 13 amino acids. The ends lost 7 bases at V and 8 bases at J; junction bases unmatched: 10. Per the germline V gene, CDR1 is MNHNY and CDR2 is SVGAGI (reference sequence). Here the CDR3 reads CASTRDSTVEAFF. CDR3 nucleotide sequence: TGTGCCAGCACCCGGGACAGCACTGTGGAAGCTTTCTTT.

The genes are TRBV6-5 and TRBJ1-4, with D perhaps matching TRBD1 (6 bases). The CDR3 length is 16 residues. V shed 6 bases and J shed 1 base, with 15 bases lying between them. Germline values: CDR1 MNHEY, CDR2 SVGAGI. In nucleotides, the CDR3 is TGTGCCAGCAGAGGGGGGGGCGTAATAACTAATGAAAAACTGTTTTTT. Its protein product is CASRGGGVITNEKLFF.

The rearrangement links TRBV7-9 to TRBJ2-1, with TRBD1 as a possible D gene (5 bases). V was pared by 4 bases and J by 3 bases, with 16 bases between. Looked up from germline, CDR1 is SEHNR and CDR2 is FQNEAQ (reference sequence). The CDR3 totals 16 residues. This CDR3 reads CASSCGASSIYNEQFF. The CDR3 bases are TGTGCCAGCAGCTGTGGGGCGAGTAGCATCTACAATGAGCAGTTCTTC.

V usage is TRBV5-1 and J usage is TRBJ2-5; TRBD1 is a possible D gene (5 bases). The CDR3 totals 14 residues. V lost 4 bases to trimming and J lost 5 bases, with 15 bases between them. Germline V CDR1 and CDR2: SGHRS, YFSETQ. The CDR3 sequence is CASSTDTGSETQYF. CDR3 nucleotides: TGCGCCAGCAGCACCGATACAGGTTCGGAGACCCAGTACTTC. Full variable domain (remainder filled in from reference TRBV5-1 and TRBJ2-5): KAGVTQTPRYLIKTRGQQVTLSCSPISGHRSVSWYQQTPGQGLQFLFEYFSETQRNKGNFPGRFSGRQFSNSRSEMNVSTLELGDSALYLCASSTDTGSETQYFGPGTRLLVL.

This clonotype came up a few times. The chain carries TRBV4-2 and TRBJ1-1; D is uncertain. The CDR3 consists of 14 residues. Germline values: CDR1 LGHNA, CDR2 YNFKEQ. Between the trimmed V and J ends, which lost 3 bases and 5 bases, there was a span of 13 bases. The CDR3 is CASSQEWGRTEAFF. The CDR3 nucleotides read TGTGCCAGCAGCCAGGAGTGGGGTCGAACTGAAGCTTTCTTT.

This clonotype turned up a few times. The V gene is TRBV27, the J gene TRBJ1-1; D is unclear. Germline lookup yields CDR1 MNHEY and CDR2 SMNVEV (reference sequence). The CDR3 has 17 residues. V was trimmed by 0 bases and J by 1 base, leaving 15 bases between them. As DNA, the CDR3 is TGTGCCAGCAGTTTATCGCCCCCCAACGTGAGGAACACTGAAGCTTTCTTT. Its translation is CASSLSPPNVRNTEAFF.

This clonotype occurred once. V gene TRBV7-4 combines with J gene TRBJ2-7; D gene ambiguous. Germline V CDR1 and CDR2: SGHVT, SQSDAQ. V was cut by 6 bases and J by 0 bases, with 12 bases left in between. This CDR3 region has 14 residues. This CDR3 is CASSLQFSSYEQYF. In DNA, the CDR3 is TGTGCCAGCAGTTTGCAGTTCAGCTCCTACGAGCAGTACTTC.

The V gene is TRBV29-1, the J gene TRBJ2-5; TRBD1 matches at 9 bases. The V gene end was trimmed by 7 bases and the J gene end by 5 bases; junction bases not matched to a gene: 11. The CDR3 contains 14 residues. CDR1 is SQVTM and CDR2 is ANQGSEA in the germline V gene. CDR3 protein: CSADRGLEEETQYF. In nucleotides, the CDR3 is TGCAGCGCAGACAGGGGGTTGGAAGAGGAGACCCAGTACTTC.

V usage is TRBV5-1 and J usage is TRBJ2-1; D is uncertain. The CDR3 totals 13 residues. Germline V gene sequence: CDR1 SGHRS, CDR2 YFSETQ. V was trimmed by 5 bases and J by 5 bases, leaving 11 bases between them. The CDR3 spells CASRGYGDNEQFF. CDR3 nucleotides: TGCGCCAGCAGGGGGTATGGAGACAATGAGCAGTTCTTC. The full variable domain, in which reference TRBV5-1 and TRBJ2-1 provide the parts outside the CDR3, is KAGVTQTPRYLIKTRGQQVTLSCSPISGHRSVSWYQQTPGQGLQFLFEYFSETQRNKGNFPGRFSGRQFSNSRSEMNVSTLELGDSALYLCASRGYGDNEQFFGPGTRLTVL.

A single count supports this clonotype. The chain couples TRBV25-1 to TRBJ1-5; no clear D. Trimming removed 4 bases at V and 2 bases at J, with 9 bases between. This CDR3 has 14 residues. In germline, CDR1 is MGHDK, CDR2 SYGVNS. The CDR3 coding sequence is TGTGCCAGCAGTGGGCGGGGAGGCAATCAGCCCCAGCATTTT. This codes for CASSGRGGNQPQHF. Full variable domain (outside the CDR3, taken from reference TRBV25-1 and TRBJ1-5): EADIYQTPRYLVIGTGKKITLECSQTMGHDKMYWYQQDPGMELHLIHYSYGVNSTEKGDLSSESTVSRIRTEHFPLTLESARPSHTSQYLCASSGRGGNQPQHFGDGTRLSIL.

This clonotype was recorded once. This chain connects TRBV29-1 to TRBJ1-4; the D is unclear. The CDR3 runs to 18 residues. Trimming took 3 bases from V and 0 from J, leaving 20 bases between them. CDR1 SQVTM and CDR2 ANQGSEA come from the germline V gene. CDR3 loop: CSVDGSPSLYATNEKLFF. The CDR3 region has the DNA TGCAGCGTTGATGGGAGCCCCTCCCTCTATGCAACTAATGAAAAACTGTTTTTT.

The rearrangement uses TRBV20-1 and TRBJ2-1, with 8 bases aligning to TRBD2. There are 15 residues in the CDR3. The ends lost 5 bases at V and 2 bases at J; junction bases unmatched: 8. Per germline, CDR1 DFQATT and CDR2 SNEGSKA (reference sequence). CDR3: CSAAGGSRAYNEQFF. The CDR3 DNA reads TGCAGTGCTGCGGGGGGCAGTAGGGCCTACAATGAGCAGTTCTTC.

V is TRBV15 and J is TRBJ2-2; 11 nucleotides align to TRBD1. V shed 7 bases and J 7 bases; nucleotides not matched to a gene: 5. Germline V gene lookup returns CDR1 LNHNV and CDR2 YYDKDF (reference sequence). This CDR3 contains 14 residues. The CDR3 reads CATTTGTGGGELFF. The CDR3 nucleotides read TGTGCCACCACGACCGGGACAGGGGGCGGGGAGCTGTTTTTT. The full variable domain, with the rest looked up from reference TRBV15 and TRBJ2-2, is DAMVIQNPRYQVTQFGKPVTLSCSQTLNHNVMYWYQQKSSQAPKLLFHYYDKDFNNEADTPDNFQSRRPNTSFCFLDIRSPGLGDTAMYLCATTTGTGGGELFFGEGSRLTVL.

The chain links TRBV15 to TRBJ2-7; 9 bases are shared with TRBD1. The CDR3 has 15 amino acids. V dropped 1 base and J dropped 6; count of bases not matched to a gene: 7. Looked up from germline, CDR1 is LNHNV and CDR2 is YYDKDF (reference sequence). CDR3 coding DNA: TGTGCCACCAGCAGAGCTGGGACAGGGCAACTCGAGCAGTACTTC. Translating it yields CATSRAGTGQLEQYF.

The V and J genes are TRBV9 and TRBJ1-3, with D hard to call. The CDR3 is made up of 15 amino acids. Looked up from germline, CDR1 is SGDLS and CDR2 is YYNGEE. The V end lost 4 bases, the J end lost 3 bases, and 14 bases lay between the germline ends. Here the CDR3 reads CASSSQLGYGNTIYF. Written as DNA, the CDR3 is TGTGCCAGCAGCTCGCAACTGGGCTATGGAAACACCATATATTTT.

This clonotype was counted a few times. J is TRBJ1-5 and V is TRBV29-1; possible D gene TRBD1, 5 bases. Between the trimmed V and J ends, which lost 4 bases and 3 bases, there was a span of 10 bases. The CDR3 spans 13 residues. Germline CDR1 and CDR2: SQVTM and ANQGSEA. CDR3 DNA: TGCAGCGTTGGGCAGGGAAACAATCAGCCCCAGCATTTT. Its translation is CSVGQGNNQPQHF. Full variable domain (rest looked up from reference TRBV29-1 and TRBJ1-5): SAVISQKPSRDICQRGTSLTIQCQVDSQVTMMFWYRQQPGQSLTLIATANQGSEATYESGFVIDKFPISRPNLTFSTLTVSNMSPEDSSIYLCSVGQGNNQPQHFGDGTRLSIL.

The chain couples TRBV5-1 to TRBJ2-7; tentatively, D is TRBD2 (5 bases). The CDR3 has 14 residues. Trimming removed 1 base at V and 0 bases at J, with 8 bases between. Germline V gene data show CDR1 as SGHRS and CDR2 as YFSETQ. CDR3 coding DNA: TGCGCCAGCAGCTTGTCGGGGAACTCCTACGAGCAGTACTTC. Translated, it gives CASSLSGNSYEQYF.

This clonotype was detected only a few times. The chain links TRBV12-3 or TRBV12-4 to TRBJ2-5; 7 bases line up with TRBD2. The CDR3 runs to 13 residues. J lost 7 bases, V lost 3 bases, and 5 bases had no gene match. Written as DNA, the CDR3 is TGTGCCAGCAGTTTGACTAGCCCGGGGACCCAGTACTTC. This sequence encodes CASSLTSPGTQYF.

V gene TRBV29-1 combines with J gene TRBJ2-6; D is unclear. The CDR3 has 15 residues. CDR1 and CDR2 (germline): SQVTM, ANQGSEA. Deletions cut 4 bases from V and 0 bases from J, with 10 bases between. The DNA for the CDR3 is TGCAGCGTTGTTTCTTTGAGCTCTGGGGCCAACGTCCTGACTTTC. Its translation is CSVVSLSSGANVLTF.

The chain uses TRBV20-1 and TRBJ2-5; D remains ambiguous. The CDR3 is 12 amino acids. V was clipped by 5 bases and J by 2 bases, with 9 bases between them. Germline values: CDR1 DFQATT, CDR2 SNEGSKA (reference sequence). The CDR3 DNA reads as TGCAGTGCTCCAGTGGAGCAAGAGACCCAGTACTTC. Translated, it gives CSAPVEQETQYF.

This clonotype was seen a handful of times. This chain uses TRBV20-1 with TRBJ2-5; D might be TRBD1 (6 bases). V gave up 6 bases and J gave up 2 bases, with 13 bases separating them. CDR3 size: 13 residues. Germline loops: CDR1 DFQATT, CDR2 SNEGSKA (reference sequence). For the CDR3, the DNA is TGCAGTGCCGACCGGACAGAGCAAGAGACCCAGTACTTC. Protein: CSADRTEQETQYF.